Presented here are 31 T cell receptor beta chains from one specimen sequenced in a study of identical twins (dated by TCRdb to the mid-2010s). Receptor libraries were prepared by 5' RACE. The sequencer was an Illumina HiSeq 2000. Starting from the raw public reads, TCRdb applied fastp trimming at Q25, assembled clones with MiXCR and retained in-frame beta chains. Entries that share a CDR3 protein sequence are merged under the most common genes and DNA. The sample contains about 700,000 distinct CDR3 sequences, 6% to 6.5% of them found a single time. The biggest ten clones account for under 2% of the sample. The specimen sequenced was naive T cells sorted from blood. This sample's cell subset or site label indicates: cells isolated with a human naive T-cell isolation kit. The receptors come from a man aged 18 to 29 in good health.

This clonotype was counted many times. The V gene is TRBV12-3 or TRBV12-4, the J gene TRBJ2-7, with 10 bases lining up with TRBD2. This CDR3 has 18 amino acids. After removal of 4 bases from V and 2 bases from J, the junction contained 14 bases not matched to a gene. Written as DNA, the CDR3 is TGTGCCAGCAGTTCCTCTAGCGGGAGTGCATTGGGGGCCTACGAGCAGTACGTC. As protein: CASSSSSGSALGAYEQYV.

There are many counts of this clonotype. The chain employs TRBV4-2 and TRBJ2-5; possible D gene TRBD2, 6 bases. The germline V gene has CDR1 LGHNA and CDR2 YNFKEQ. V lost 0 bases and J 5 bases, leaving 16 bases between the germline ends. This CDR3 is 16 amino acids long. As DNA, the CDR3 is TGTGCCAGCAGCCAAGATGAGTCGGGGGAGTGGGAGACCCAGTACTTC. It codes for CASSQDESGEWETQYF.

This clonotype came up a few times. This chain connects TRBV7-2 to TRBJ2-1; no reliable D call. The CDR3 is made up of 13 amino acids. With 2 bases removed from V and 5 bases from J, the gap between germline ends came to 7 bases. Germline loops: CDR1 SGHTA, CDR2 FQGNSA. Here the CDR3 reads CASSLQNNNEQFF. CDR3 bases: TGTGCCAGCAGCTTACAAAATAACAATGAGCAGTTCTTC.

This clonotype was observed many times. CDR3 residues: CASSQSGTSVGTDTQYF. In DNA form, the CDR3 reads TGTGCCAGCAGTCAATCCGGGACTAGCGTCGGCACAGATACGCAGTATTTT. The chain carries TRBV6-1 and TRBJ2-3, with 10 bases lining up with TRBD2. The CDR3 totals 17 residues. Looked up from germline, CDR1 is MNHNS and CDR2 is SASEGT. Trimming cost V 5 bases and J 1 base; bases outside gene matches: 9.

This clonotype was picked up a small number of times. This may be a read error, as it is one base from a much larger clone. The V gene is TRBV7-6, the J gene TRBJ2-5; perhaps TRBD2 as D (6 bases). CDR1 and CDR2 (germline): SGHVS, FNYEAQ. The CDR3 is 13 residues long. Trimming took off 6 bases at V and 3 bases at J, with 11 bases between the two ends. In DNA, the CDR3 is TGTGCCAGCAGTCCCCGGGAGAAAGAGACCCAGTACTTC. Translating gives CASSPREKETQYF.

This clonotype was seen many times. The chain links TRBV5-1 to TRBJ1-4, with D hard to call. Deletions cut 3 bases from V and 5 bases from J, with 11 bases between. Germline-derived CDR1 and CDR2 are SGHRS and YFSETQ. The CDR3 is made up of 14 amino acids. This chain's CDR3 is CASSYGQQNEKLFF. The CDR3 DNA reads as TGCGCCAGCAGCTACGGGCAACAAAATGAAAAACTGTTTTTT.

This chain links TRBV18 with TRBJ1-5; TRBD1 agrees at 7 bases. CDR1 is KGHSH and CDR2 is LQKENI in the germline V gene. The CDR3 runs 15 residues. J lost 4 bases, V lost 1 base, and 4 bases had no gene match. CDR3: CASSPRDSRNQPQHF. The CDR3 nucleotides read TGTGCCAGCTCACCACGGGACAGCCGAAATCAGCCCCAGCATTTT. The entire variable domain, with the rest obtained from reference TRBV18 and TRBJ1-5, is as follows: NAGVMQNPRHLVRRRGQEARLRCSPMKGHSHVYWYRQLPEEGLKFMVYLQKENIIDESGMPKERFSAEFPKEGPSILRIQQVVRGDSAAYFCASSPRDSRNQPQHFGDGTRLSIL.

There are a few counts of this clonotype. The chain combines TRBV20-1 with TRBJ2-5, with D maybe TRBD1 (6 bases). Germline CDR1 is DFQATT and CDR2 is SNEGSKA (reference sequence). V lost 4 bases and J lost 2, with 20 bases in between. The CDR3 sequence is 16 residues long. The chain's CDR3 is CSATAGQSNYQETQYF. The CDR3 DNA reads TGCAGTGCTACAGCCGGACAGAGCAACTATCAAGAGACCCAGTACTTC.

This chain joins TRBV6-2 or TRBV6-3 and TRBJ2-2; 7 positions match TRBD1. The trim removed 6 bases at V and 0 bases at J, leaving 4 bases unmatched. Germline lookup yields CDR1 MNHEY and CDR2 SVGEGT. This CDR3 comprises 15 residues. The CDR3 reads CASRLGQTNTGELFF. As DNA, the CDR3 is TGTGCCAGCAGATTGGGACAGACGAACACCGGGGAGCTGTTTTTT.

This clonotype was counted ten times or more. The gene calls are TRBV5-1 and TRBJ2-7; D is undetermined. CDR3 length: 11 amino acids. Trimming removed 5 bases at V and 4 bases at J, with 7 bases between. CDR1 SGHRS and CDR2 YFSETQ come from the germline V gene. The chain's CDR3 is CASRLAYEQYV. CDR3 nucleotide sequence: TGCGCCAGCAGGCTGGCTTACGAGCAGTACGTC.

Remarks on this clonotype: A read error may be the cause here, since a much bigger clone is one base away. This is likely a read error, given that the CDR3 carries no conserved phenylalanine or tryptophan at its end. The chain carries TRBV7-2 and TRBJ2-7; D call uncertain. Germline values: CDR1 SGHTA, CDR2 FQGNSA. Trimming took off 5 bases at V and 3 bases at J, with 5 bases between the two ends. The CDR3 runs 11 residues. CDR3 sequence: CASSRFYEQYL. The DNA of the CDR3 is TGTGCCAGCAGCCGATTCTACGAGCAGTACCTC.

This clonotype was observed a few times. The J gene is TRBJ2-3, the V gene TRBV18, with unresolved D. In germline, CDR1 is KGHSH, CDR2 LQKENI. The CDR3 runs 15 residues. V was trimmed by 3 bases and J by 0 bases, leaving 10 bases between them. The CDR3 nucleotides read TGTGCCAGCTCACCTTTTCGGGCTAGCACAGATACGCAGTATTTT. It specifies CASSPFRASTDTQYF.

This clonotype was recorded a few times. This sequence joins TRBV7-2 and TRBJ1-2; no firm D call. Germline-derived CDR1 and CDR2 are SGHTA and FQGNSA. CDR3 length equals 13 residues. Trimming took off 5 bases at V and 10 bases at J, with 17 bases between the two ends. CDR3 sequence reads: CASSLDGRTVYTF. Here the CDR3 DNA reads TGTGCCAGCAGCCTTGACGGCCGGACGGTCTACACCTTC.

The chain joins TRBV4-1 to TRBJ2-5; D is undetermined. The V end was cut by 1 base, the J end by 2 bases, with 8 bases between. Germline V gene lookup returns CDR1 MGHRA and CDR2 YSYEKL. This CDR3 has 14 residues. DNA of the CDR3: TGCGCCAGCAGCCAAGTCTCACAGCAAGAGACCCAGTACTTC. Its protein is CASSQVSQQETQYF.

This clonotype was picked up one time. The chain has TRBV9 and TRBJ2-2; 11 bases line up with TRBD1. J was trimmed by 6 bases and V by 1 base; bases with no gene match: 5. CDR3 length: 16 amino acids. Germline loops: CDR1 SGDLS, CDR2 YYNGEE. CDR3 nucleotide sequence: TGTGCCAGCAGCGTATTCCCGGGACAGGGGGCCGGGGAGCTGTTTTTT. It yields the protein CASSVFPGQGAGELFF.

The chain is built from TRBV2 and TRBJ2-2; 10 nucleotides line up with TRBD2. Germline CDR1 reads SNHLY; CDR2 reads FYNNEI. With V trimmed by 3 bases and J by 5 bases, 6 bases remained unmatched. This CDR3 has 16 residues. CDR3 in amino acids: CASSDPAGGPTGELFF. The DNA of the CDR3 is TGTGCCAGCAGTGACCCAGCGGGAGGGCCAACCGGGGAGCTGTTTTTT.

Notes on this clonotype: A read error is likely, as this CDR3 ends without the conserved phenylalanine or tryptophan. The chain uses TRBV7-8 and TRBJ1-5; D is ambiguous. Trimming cost V 6 bases and J 5 bases, with 11 bases left between them. The germline V gene encodes CDR1 SGHVS and CDR2 FQNEAQ. The CDR3 runs to 13 residues. For the CDR3, the DNA is TGTGCCAGCAGTCAAGGGTACGATCAGCCCCAGCATTGT. Translating it yields CASSQGYDQPQHC.

The chain uses TRBV20-1 and TRBJ2-3; D unresolved. CDR1 and CDR2 (germline): DFQATT, SNEGSKA (reference sequence). CDR3 length equals 16 residues. V shed 0 bases and J shed 4 bases, with 17 bases lying between them. The CDR3 bases are TGCAGTGCTAGAGATCTTTCTCCGGAGAGCGCAGATACGCAGTATTTT. Translation: CSARDLSPESADTQYF.

The sample holds many counts of this clonotype. The chain links TRBV5-1 to TRBJ2-1; D possibly corresponds to TRBD2 (5 bases). The ends were cut back, 0 bases at V and 8 bases at J, with 15 bases in the middle. This CDR3 has 15 residues. Germline CDR1 SGHRS, CDR2 YFSETQ. The CDR3 sequence is CASSLGGSFGHEQFF. The CDR3 nucleotides read TGCGCCAGCAGCTTGGGAGGGAGCTTTGGCCATGAGCAGTTCTTC.

This clonotype was seen many times. The chain carries TRBV29-1 and TRBJ2-1; D call uncertain. CDR1 is SQVTM, CDR2 ANQGSEA, per germline. The CDR3 consists of 13 residues. V lost 6 bases and J lost 4, with 13 bases in between. For the CDR3, the DNA is TGCAGCGTACCTAGTATAGGATACAATGAGCAGTTCTTC. Protein: CSVPSIGYNEQFF.

The chain joins TRBV4-1 to TRBJ2-1; the D call may be TRBD1 or TRBD2 (6 bases each). The V end was cut by 1 base, the J end by 6 bases, with 13 bases between. There are 15 residues in the CDR3. Germline V gene sequence: CDR1 MGHRA, CDR2 YSYEKL. CDR3 region: CASSQVGGTINEQFF. The DNA for the CDR3 is TGCGCCAGCAGCCAAGTAGGAGGGACAATCAATGAGCAGTTCTTC.

With regard to this clonotype: A far larger clone differs by one base, so this is likely a read error. The genes are TRBV3-1 and TRBJ2-7; a weak D match, TRBD1 (6 bases). The CDR3 runs to 11 residues. Germline V gives CDR1 LGHDT, CDR2 YNNKEL (reference sequence). This CDR3 reads CANSQGYEQYV. The CDR3 DNA sequence: TGTGCCAACAGCCAGGGGTACGAGCAGTACGTC.

The chain recombines TRBV20-1 with TRBJ1-2, with 8 bases aligning to TRBD1. CDR1 DFQATT and CDR2 SNEGSKA come from the germline V gene (reference sequence). Losses at the gene ends were 5 bases for V and 6 bases for J; bases not matched to a gene: 8. The CDR3 covers 13 residues. For the CDR3, the DNA is TGCAGTGCTTGGGCAGGGGGCGCAGATGGCTACACCTTC. This sequence encodes CSAWAGGADGYTF.

This clonotype was counted between two and nine times. J is TRBJ2-3 and V is TRBV12-3 or TRBV12-4, with a tentative D call TRBD2 (5 bases). CDR3 length equals 14 residues. V dropped 6 bases and J dropped 0 bases, with 10 bases sitting between them. The CDR3: CASSYRGSTDTQYF. The CDR3, as DNA: TGTGCCAGCAGCTACCGGGGTAGCACAGATACGCAGTATTTT.

This clonotype came up many times. CDR3 amino acids: CSAKGDAEAFF. CDR3 DNA: TGCAGTGCTAAGGGTGACGCTGAAGCTTTCTTT. The chain recombines TRBV20-1 with TRBJ1-1, with D hard to call. CDR3 size: 11 residues. Germline CDR1 reads DFQATT; CDR2 reads SNEGSKA (reference sequence). Trimming cost V 4 bases and J 6 bases, with 9 bases left between them.

This clonotype has only a few counts. This rearrangement joins TRBV6-1 to TRBJ2-1; no clear D gene. The CDR3 sequence is 16 residues long. Deletions cut 5 bases from V and 2 bases from J, with 16 bases between. Germline CDR1 MNHNS, CDR2 SASEGT. CDR3 residues: CASSPRQELAYNEQFF. The DNA for the CDR3 is TGTGCCAGCAGTCCGCGCCAGGAGCTAGCCTACAATGAGCAGTTCTTC.

At least ten counts were recorded for this clonotype. The gene calls are TRBV7-9 and TRBJ2-1; D may be TRBD1 (6 bases). The CDR3 has 12 residues. Germline-derived CDR1 and CDR2 are SEHNR and FQNEAQ (reference sequence). V lost 6 bases and J 9 bases, leaving 12 bases between the germline ends. The CDR3 bases are TGTGCCAGCAGTCTACAGGGTGGTGAGCAGTTCTTC. Translation: CASSLQGGEQFF.

This clonotype has more than one count but fewer than ten. V and J are TRBV7-6 and TRBJ2-6; 9 nucleotides agree with TRBD1. The CDR3 spans 18 residues. Germline CDR1 and CDR2: SGHVS and FNYEAQ. V dropped 2 bases and J dropped 1; count of bases not matched to a gene: 6. The CDR3 loop reads CASSLLGTGKSGANVLTF. Here the CDR3 DNA reads TGTGCCAGCAGCTTACTCGGGACAGGGAAATCTGGGGCCAACGTCCTGACTTTC.

This chain connects TRBV28 to TRBJ2-5; D possibly uses TRBD1 or TRBD2 (7 bases each). Per the germline V gene, CDR1 is MDHEN and CDR2 is SYDVKM. The CDR3 spans 15 residues. V was trimmed by 6 bases and J by 3 bases, leaving 17 bases between them. The CDR3 sequence is CASSTLQGGKETQYF. The CDR3 coding sequence is TGTGCCAGCAGCACACTTCAGGGGGGGAAAGAGACCCAGTACTTC.

This clonotype was seen many times. The chain joins TRBV7-2 to TRBJ1-1; D not resolved. V was pared by 6 bases and J by 5 bases, with 13 bases between. The CDR3 spans 13 residues. The V gene's germline CDR1 is SGHTA and CDR2 FQGNSA. The CDR3 here is CASSINGGTEAFF. CDR3 coding DNA: TGTGCCAGCAGTATCAACGGAGGTACTGAAGCTTTCTTT.

This clonotype has at least ten counts. The chain is built from TRBV12-3 or TRBV12-4 and TRBJ2-5; TRBD2 matches at 7 bases. Trimming at V came to 5 bases and at J to 9 bases, leaving 9 bases not matched to a gene. This CDR3 has 13 residues. The CDR3 bases are TGTGCCAGCAGTCCCGCGGGGGTCGGGTCCCAGTACTTC. The encoded protein is CASSPAGVGSQYF.